This T cell receptor (beta chain) was captured in a study of vaccination and CD4 T cells after COVID-19. At the level of the study: The post-COVID samples were taken a median roughly 94 days after diagnosis, anywhere from 35 to 161.

The treatment denotes: roughly 11-day PBMC culture with coronavirus spike peptide pools or control peptides (ViraFEST assay). Once cultured about eleven days, CD4+ T cells underwent isolation by negative selection. Per germline, CDR1 SGHNT and CDR2 YYREEE (reference sequence). The CDR3 totals 14 residues. V gave up 0 bases and J gave up 3 bases, with 9 bases separating them. Scientists ran DNA taken from cultured CD4+ T cells through the Oncomine TCR Beta short-read assay for sequencing. Via MiXCR, TCRdb re-called the PCR reads, giving one row per CDR3 protein. The sample shows roughly 22,000 distinct CDR3 sequences, about 30% of them seen only once. Comment on this clonotype: The antigen remains unidentified.

The sample comprised cultured CD4+ T cells from blood. V usage is TRBV5-4 and J usage is TRBJ2-5; a possible D gene is TRBD2 (5 bases). This receptor was obtained from a human donor with COVID-19. For the CDR3, the DNA is TGTGCCAGCAGCTTGGTCGGGGTGAAAGAGACCCAGTACTTC. This gives the protein CASSLVGVKETQYF.